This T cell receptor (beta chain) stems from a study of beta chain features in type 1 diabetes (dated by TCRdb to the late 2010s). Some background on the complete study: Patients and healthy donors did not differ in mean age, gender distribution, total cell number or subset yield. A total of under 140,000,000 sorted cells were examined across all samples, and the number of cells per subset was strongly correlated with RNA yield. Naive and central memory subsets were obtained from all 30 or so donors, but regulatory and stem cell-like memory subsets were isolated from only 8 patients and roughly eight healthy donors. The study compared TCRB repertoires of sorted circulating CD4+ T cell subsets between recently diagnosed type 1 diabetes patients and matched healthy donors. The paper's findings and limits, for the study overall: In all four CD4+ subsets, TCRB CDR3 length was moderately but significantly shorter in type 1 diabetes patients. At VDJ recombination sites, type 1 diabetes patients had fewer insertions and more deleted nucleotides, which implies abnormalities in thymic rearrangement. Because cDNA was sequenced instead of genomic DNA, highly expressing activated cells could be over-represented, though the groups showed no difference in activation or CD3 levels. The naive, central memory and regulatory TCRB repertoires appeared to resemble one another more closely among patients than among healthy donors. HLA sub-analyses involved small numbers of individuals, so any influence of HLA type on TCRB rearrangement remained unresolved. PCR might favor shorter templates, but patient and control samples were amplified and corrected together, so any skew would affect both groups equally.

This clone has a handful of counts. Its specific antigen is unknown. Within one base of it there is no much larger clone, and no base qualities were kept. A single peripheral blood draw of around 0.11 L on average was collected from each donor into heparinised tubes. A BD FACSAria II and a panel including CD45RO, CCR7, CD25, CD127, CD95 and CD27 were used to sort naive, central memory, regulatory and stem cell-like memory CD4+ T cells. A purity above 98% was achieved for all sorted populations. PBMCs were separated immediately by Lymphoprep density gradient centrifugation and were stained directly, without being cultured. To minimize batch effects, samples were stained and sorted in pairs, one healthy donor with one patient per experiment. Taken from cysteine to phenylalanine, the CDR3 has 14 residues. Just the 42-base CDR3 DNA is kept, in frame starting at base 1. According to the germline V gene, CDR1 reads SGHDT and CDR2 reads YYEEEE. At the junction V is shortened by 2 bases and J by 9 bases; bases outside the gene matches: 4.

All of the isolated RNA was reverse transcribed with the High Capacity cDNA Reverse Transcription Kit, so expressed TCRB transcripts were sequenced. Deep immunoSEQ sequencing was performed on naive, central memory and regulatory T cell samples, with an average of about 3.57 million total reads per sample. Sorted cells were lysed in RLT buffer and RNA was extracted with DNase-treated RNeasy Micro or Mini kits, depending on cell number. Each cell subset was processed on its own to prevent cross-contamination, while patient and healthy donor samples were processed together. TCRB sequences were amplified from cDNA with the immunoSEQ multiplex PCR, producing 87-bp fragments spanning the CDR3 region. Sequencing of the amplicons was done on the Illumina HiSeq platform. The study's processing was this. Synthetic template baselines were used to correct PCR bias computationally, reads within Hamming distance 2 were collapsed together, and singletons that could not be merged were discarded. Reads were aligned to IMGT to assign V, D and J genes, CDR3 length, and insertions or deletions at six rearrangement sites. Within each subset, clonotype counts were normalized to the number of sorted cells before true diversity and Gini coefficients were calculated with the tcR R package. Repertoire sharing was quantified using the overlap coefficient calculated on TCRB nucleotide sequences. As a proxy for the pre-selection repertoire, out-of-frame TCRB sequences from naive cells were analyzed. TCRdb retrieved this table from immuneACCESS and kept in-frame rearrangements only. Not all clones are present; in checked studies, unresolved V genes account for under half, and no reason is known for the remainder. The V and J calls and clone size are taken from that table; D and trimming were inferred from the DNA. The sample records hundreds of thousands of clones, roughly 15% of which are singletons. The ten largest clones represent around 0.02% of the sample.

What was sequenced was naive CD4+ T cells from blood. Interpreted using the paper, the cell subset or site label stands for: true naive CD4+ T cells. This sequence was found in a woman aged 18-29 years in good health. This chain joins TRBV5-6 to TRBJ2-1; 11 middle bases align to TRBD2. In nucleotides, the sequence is TGTGCCAGCAGCTTTAGACTAGCGGGAACTGAGCAGTTCTTC. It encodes CASSFRLAGTEQFF.